These 30 T cell receptor beta chains were all obtained from the same sample, sequenced in a study of Graves' ophthalmopathy and Graves' hyperthyroidism. From RNA, the CDR3 regions of TCR beta chains were amplified and sequenced. An initial RT-PCR round employing HTBI primers preceded a second-round multiplex PCR. TCRdb recomputed calls from the multiplex PCR reads with MiXCR, one row per CDR3 protein. The sample lists about 400,000 distinct CDR3 sequences, around 17% seen once, with about 1.6% in the top ten. The sequenced sample was peripheral blood. Receptors were obtained from a woman younger than 30 with Graves' ophthalmopathy.

This clonotype occurred many times. The chain uses TRBV14 and TRBJ1-2; unclear D gene. The V gene lost 3 bases and the J gene lost 5 bases, with 10 bases spanning the gap. The CDR3 covers 13 residues. Looked up from germline, CDR1 is SGHDN and CDR2 is FVKESK. The CDR3: CASSQGNGYGYTF. The CDR3 nucleotides read TGTGCCAGCAGCCAGGGGAATGGTTATGGCTACACCTTC.

This clonotype was counted at least ten times. This chain links TRBV6-1 with TRBJ2-2; either TRBD1 or TRBD2 may fit D (6 bases each). Germline values: CDR1 MNHNS, CDR2 SASEGT. The V end lost 2 bases, the J end lost 6 bases, and 16 bases lay between the germline ends. This CDR3 spans 16 amino acids. CDR3 in DNA: TGTGCCAGCAGTGAACAGGGGAGGAGGGATTCCGGGGAGCTGTTTTTT. Residues: CASSEQGRRDSGELFF.

This clonotype was observed at least ten times. This chain joins TRBV7-3 and TRBJ2-2; D is unclear. Trimming cost V 5 bases and J 0 bases, with 10 bases left between them. Germline assignment: CDR1 SGHTA and CDR2 FQGTGA. The CDR3 extends over 15 amino acids. The CDR3 protein is CASSQATANTGELFF. The CDR3 coding sequence is TGTGCCAGCAGCCAAGCAACAGCGAACACCGGGGAGCTGTTTTTT.

This clonotype was seen more than once but under ten times. The rearrangement uses TRBV11-3 and TRBJ2-2; TRBD1 agrees at 9 bases. Germline loops: CDR1 SGHNT, CDR2 YENEEA. The CDR3 contains 15 residues. The trim removed 4 bases at V and 7 bases at J, leaving 7 bases unmatched. The CDR3 reads CASSSGTGYGGELFF. DNA for the CDR3: TGTGCCAGCAGCTCGGGGACAGGGTATGGCGGGGAGCTGTTTTTT.

This clonotype was found many times. This rearrangement joins TRBV6-5 to TRBJ2-2, with D perhaps being TRBD1 or TRBD2 (6 bases each). The ends were cut back, 0 bases at V and 1 base at J, with 12 bases in the middle. The CDR3 has 17 residues. In germline, CDR1 is MNHEY, CDR2 SVGAGI. CDR3 residues: CASSYSRRDKNTGELFF. The DNA of the CDR3 is TGTGCCAGCAGTTACTCGAGGCGGGACAAGAACACCGGGGAGCTGTTTTTT.

This clonotype was observed at least ten times. This rearrangement joins TRBV11-3 to TRBJ2-7, with TRBD1 matching over 12 bases. The CDR3 is 19 amino acids. Per germline, CDR1 SGHNT and CDR2 YENEEA. Trimming took 1 base from V and 3 from J; bases not matched to a gene: 13. The CDR3 loop reads CASSLVSGTGGYPHYEQYF. CDR3 in DNA: TGTGCCAGCAGCTTAGTCAGCGGGACAGGGGGCTACCCCCACTACGAGCAGTACTTC.

In this sample, this clonotype turned up many times. The V call is TRBV20-1, the J call TRBJ1-6; 7 bases map to TRBD1. The CDR3 contains 13 residues. CDR1 is DFQATT, CDR2 SNEGSKA, per germline (reference sequence). V trimming: 3 bases; J trimming: 10 bases; junction bases outside the gene matches: 6. The CDR3 here is CSARWQGVSPLHF. As DNA, the CDR3 is TGCAGTGCTAGGTGGCAGGGGGTATCACCCCTCCACTTT.

This clonotype appeared many times. The rearrangement joins TRBV28 to TRBJ1-1, with D maybe TRBD1 (6 bases). Germline V CDR1 and CDR2: MDHEN, SYDVKM. V was shortened by 7 bases and J by 7 bases, with 19 bases between the two germline ends. The CDR3 has 14 amino acids. Written as DNA, the CDR3 is TGTGCCAGCACCAAAAGCCTAGGGGGATATGAAGCTTTCTTT. Its translation: CASTKSLGGYEAFF. The variable domain in full, completed from reference TRBV28 and TRBJ1-1, reads DVKVTQSSRYLVKRTGEKVFLECVQDMDHENMFWYRQDPGLGLRLIYFSYDVKMKEKGDIPEGYSVSREKKERFSLILESASTNQTSMYLCASTKSLGGYEAFFGQGTRLTVV.

This clonotype was observed at least ten times. The chain uses TRBV6-5 and TRBJ1-1, with a possible D match to TRBD1 (6 bases). Germline V CDR1 and CDR2: MNHEY, SVGAGI. This CDR3 is built from 15 residues. The germline V and J ends were trimmed by 5 bases and 3 bases, with 16 bases remaining between them. CDR3 sequence: CASSNHRVGYTEAFF. CDR3 DNA: TGTGCCAGCAGTAACCACAGGGTAGGTTACACTGAAGCTTTCTTT.

This clonotype showed up many times. V gene TRBV6-1 combines with J gene TRBJ1-5; 9 nucleotides agree with TRBD1. V was clipped by 4 bases and J by 9 bases; unmatched bases: 13. The length of the CDR3 is 16 residues. CDR1 is MNHNS, CDR2 SASEGT, per germline. The CDR3 is CASSGGTGSEPLPQHF. CDR3 sequence (DNA): TGTGCCAGCAGTGGGGGGACAGGGTCTGAACCACTGCCCCAGCATTTT.

This clonotype has at least ten counts. This chain uses TRBV11-3 with TRBJ1-3, with 9 bases that match TRBD1. This CDR3 is 16 amino acids long. V trimming: 2 bases; J trimming: 2 bases; junction bases outside the gene matches: 4. Germline loops: CDR1 SGHNT, CDR2 YENEEA. The DNA of the CDR3 is TGTGCCAGCAGCTTATCTGGGACAGGGACTGGAAACACCATATATTTT. Translation gives CASSLSGTGTGNTIYF. Using reference TRBV11-3 and TRBJ1-3 for the parts outside the CDR3, the full variable domain is EAGVVQSPRYKIIEKKQPVAFWCNPISGHNTLYWYLQNLGQGPELLIRYENEEAVDDSQLPKDRFSAERLKGVDSTLKIQPAELGDSAVYLCASSLSGTGTGNTIYFGEGSWLTVV.

This clonotype occurred many times. The chain uses TRBV6-1 and TRBJ2-5, with D tentatively TRBD2 (5 bases). The CDR3 consists of 12 residues. V was shortened by 7 bases and J by 4 bases, with 10 bases between the two germline ends. The germline V gene has CDR1 MNHNS and CDR2 SASEGT. CDR3 sequence: CASKFEGETQYF. CDR3 bases: TGTGCCAGCAAGTTTGAGGGAGAGACCCAGTACTTC.

This clonotype came up many times. The chain combines TRBV2 with TRBJ1-2, with 8 bases fitting TRBD1. The CDR3 is 13 amino acids. With V trimmed by 6 bases and J by 8 bases, 8 bases remained unmatched. CDR1 is SNHLY and CDR2 is FYNNEI in the germline V gene. The CDR3 is CASREDRVEGYTF. The CDR3 region has the DNA TGTGCCAGCAGGGAGGACAGGGTAGAAGGCTACACCTTC.

As regards this clonotype: A read error may produce the germline difference seen at one junction end. The chain couples TRBV6-5 to TRBJ2-5, with D unresolved. This CDR3 spans 12 amino acids. Per germline, CDR1 MNHEY and CDR2 SVGAGI. As DNA, the CDR3 is TGTGCCAGCCGCGAGAGCCAAGAGACCCAGCACTTC. This gives the protein CASRESQETQHF.

This clonotype was counted at least ten times. The J gene is TRBJ2-7, the V gene TRBV30; weak D call: TRBD2 (7 bases). The CDR3 extends over 15 amino acids. Germline CDR1 and CDR2: GTSNPN and SVGIG (reference sequence). V lost 3 bases to trimming and J lost 7 bases, with 22 bases between them. CDR3 DNA: TGTGCCTGGAGCGGGGGAGGGGGATCAGACTATGAGCAGTACTTC. Its protein product is CAWSGGGGSDYEQYF.

In its sample, this clonotype was seen many times. The rearrangement links TRBV6-2 or TRBV6-3 to TRBJ2-7; no firm D call. This CDR3 has 12 amino acids. With 6 bases removed from V and 2 bases from J, the gap between germline ends came to 8 bases. Germline V lookup: CDR1 MNHEY, CDR2 SVGEGT. This chain's CDR3 is CASSRNTYEQYF. The DNA for the CDR3 is TGTGCCAGCAGCCGGAATACCTACGAGCAGTACTTC.

This clonotype was counted ten times or more. The DNA of the CDR3 is TGTGCCAGCAGTTACGAGGCGTTCTTAGGGGGGGGACGCCAAGAGACCCAGTACTTC. Its translation is CASSYEAFLGGGRQETQYF. The V call is TRBV6-2 or TRBV6-3, the J call TRBJ2-5, with TRBD2 as a possible D gene (7 bases). CDR1 is MNHEY, CDR2 SVGEGT, per germline. Trimming stripped 2 bases from V and 1 base from J, with 23 bases between. This CDR3 has 19 residues.

This clonotype appeared a few times. The CDR3 end shows no conserved phenylalanine or tryptophan, and so a read error is likely. The limits of the CDR3 on the DNA are not certain, so only TCRdb's listed CDR3 is given. The CDR3 reads CASSDSQRPGQGLRH. The chain employs TRBV6-4 and TRBJ2-7; the table's TRBD1 call for D was not verified on the DNA. Germline V gene lookup returns CDR1 MRHNA and CDR2 SNTAGT. The CDR3 sequence runs 15 residues, both termini included.

The chain links TRBV12-3 or TRBV12-4 to TRBJ1-6, with 9 positions matching TRBD1. The CDR3 extends over 16 amino acids. Trimming removed 2 bases from V and 9 bases from J; junction bases left unmatched: 8. In nucleotides, the CDR3 is TGTGCCAGCAGTTTATGGCCGGGACAGGGAGGTTCACCCCTCCACTTT. This codes for CASSLWPGQGGSPLHF.

The chain recombines TRBV12-3 or TRBV12-4 with TRBJ2-5, with 7 nucleotides matching TRBD2. The ends lost 0 bases at V and 5 bases at J; junction bases unmatched: 6. The CDR3 loop spans 15 amino acids. CDR3 DNA sequence: TGTGCCAGCAGTTTAGCGGGAGGGCCCTCGGAGACCCAGTACTTC. Protein product: CASSLAGGPSETQYF.

This clonotype appeared many times. This sequence joins TRBV28 and TRBJ1-2; D not certain. Germline V gives CDR1 MDHEN, CDR2 SYDVKM. V lost 4 bases and J lost 0, with 9 bases in between. The CDR3 has 14 residues. CDR3 in DNA: TGTGCCAGCAGTTCGAGGGTTTCTAACTATGGCTACACCTTC. It translates to CASSSRVSNYGYTF.

This clonotype was observed at least ten times. The chain recombines TRBV7-2 with TRBJ1-1; tentative D call: TRBD1 (6 bases). This CDR3 contains 15 residues. V was cut by 2 bases and J by 1 base, with 11 bases left in between. Germline V gives CDR1 SGHTA, CDR2 FQGNSA. The CDR3 DNA reads as TGTGCCAGCAGCTTACAGGGGAGCAGGAACACTGAAGCTTTCTTT. This encodes CASSLQGSRNTEAFF. The full variable domain, completed using reference TRBV7-2 and TRBJ1-1, is GAGVSQSPSNKVTEKGKDVELRCDPISGHTALYWYRQSLGQGLEFLIYFQGNSAPDKSGLPSDRFSAERTGGSVSTLTIQRTQQEDSAVYLCASSLQGSRNTEAFFGQGTRLTVV.

In its sample, this clonotype was seen many times. The chain uses TRBV12-5 and TRBJ1-5; D unclear. The CDR3 covers 20 residues. From germline, CDR1 is LGHNT and CDR2 FRNRAP. The V and J ends lost 2 bases and 1 base respectively, with 24 bases between them. CDR3 sequence: CASGLNSPLGAGRSNQPQHF. CDR3 sequence (DNA): TGTGCTAGTGGTTTGAACTCCCCCTTAGGTGCCGGCAGAAGCAATCAGCCCCAGCATTTT.

This clonotype was seen repeatedly, ten times or more. The chain employs TRBV11-2 and TRBJ2-7; TRBD2 matches 7 bases. This CDR3 has 17 amino acids. The V gene's germline CDR1 is SGHAT and CDR2 FQNNGV. J lost 0 bases, V lost 0 bases, and 8 bases had no gene match. CDR3 in DNA: TGTGCCAGCAGCTTAGAGATGACTAGCAGAGGCTCCTACGAGCAGTACTTC. Amino acid sequence: CASSLEMTSRGSYEQYF.

This clonotype was observed many times. The chain joins TRBV6-5 to TRBJ1-2; 9 bases map to TRBD1. The CDR3 is 14 residues long. With V trimmed by 5 bases and J by 2 bases, 3 bases remained unmatched. Germline CDR1 reads MNHEY; CDR2 reads SVGAGI. DNA of the CDR3: TGTGCCAGCAGTACAGGGGGCTTCAACTATGGCTACACCTTC. This translates into CASSTGGFNYGYTF.

The V gene is TRBV28, the J gene TRBJ2-2, with 7 positions matching TRBD2. J was trimmed by 6 bases and V by 2 bases; bases with no gene match: 9. Germline-derived CDR1 and CDR2 are MDHEN and SYDVKM. CDR3 size: 16 residues. Written as DNA, the CDR3 is TGTGCCAGCAGTTTAGAGGCTAGCGGCAAATCCGGGGAGCTGTTTTTT. This translates into CASSLEASGKSGELFF.

V and J are TRBV6-1 and TRBJ1-5, with 9 nucleotides matching TRBD1. Germline loops: CDR1 MNHNS, CDR2 SASEGT. Unmatched junction bases numbered 3, after V lost 6 bases and J lost 6 bases. CDR3 length: 13 amino acids. CDR3 sequence: CASRTGGSQPQHF. The DNA of the CDR3 is TGTGCCAGCAGGACAGGGGGGAGTCAGCCCCAGCATTTT.

This clonotype was counted at least ten times. The chain joins TRBV19 to TRBJ1-4; no clear D gene. The CDR3 consists of 13 residues. From germline, CDR1 is LNHDA and CDR2 SQIVND (reference sequence). Trimming pared 10 bases from V and 4 bases from J, leaving 13 bases between. The CDR3 sequence is CATAETRNEKLFF. The CDR3 DNA is TGTGCCACCGCTGAGACCCGTAATGAAAAACTGTTTTTT. The whole variable domain, remainder taken from reference TRBV19 and TRBJ1-4, is DGGITQSPKYLFRKEGQNVTLSCEQNLNHDAMYWYRQDPGQGLRLIYYSQIVNDFQKGDIAEGYSVSREKKESFPLTVTSAQKNPTAFYLCATAETRNEKLFFGSGTQLSVL.

This clonotype showed up just a few times. The rearrangement joins TRBV6-5 to TRBJ1-2, with 8 bases fitting TRBD1. Germline lookup yields CDR1 MNHEY and CDR2 SVGAGI. The CDR3 runs 14 residues. The ends lost 2 bases at V and 4 bases at J; junction bases unmatched: 3. The CDR3 spells CASSYRDRSYGYTF. CDR3 bases: TGTGCCAGCAGTTACCGGGACAGGTCCTATGGCTACACCTTC.

This clonotype was seen just once. The chain carries TRBV7-9 and TRBJ1-2; D uncertain. V was trimmed by 0 bases and J by 5 bases, leaving 10 bases between them. Germline CDR1 is SEHNR and CDR2 is FQNEAQ (reference sequence). The CDR3 runs to 14 residues. Here the CDR3 reads CASSLAGPFYGYTF. CDR3 DNA sequence: TGTGCCAGCAGCTTAGCTGGACCTTTTTATGGCTACACCTTC. The complete variable domain, with remaining parts taken from reference TRBV7-9 and TRBJ1-2, reads DTGVSQNPRHKITKRGQNVTFRCDPISEHNRLYWYRQTLGQGPEFLTYFQNEAQLEKSRLLSDRFSAERPKGSFSTLEIQRTEQGDSAMYLCASSLAGPFYGYTFGSGTRLTVV.